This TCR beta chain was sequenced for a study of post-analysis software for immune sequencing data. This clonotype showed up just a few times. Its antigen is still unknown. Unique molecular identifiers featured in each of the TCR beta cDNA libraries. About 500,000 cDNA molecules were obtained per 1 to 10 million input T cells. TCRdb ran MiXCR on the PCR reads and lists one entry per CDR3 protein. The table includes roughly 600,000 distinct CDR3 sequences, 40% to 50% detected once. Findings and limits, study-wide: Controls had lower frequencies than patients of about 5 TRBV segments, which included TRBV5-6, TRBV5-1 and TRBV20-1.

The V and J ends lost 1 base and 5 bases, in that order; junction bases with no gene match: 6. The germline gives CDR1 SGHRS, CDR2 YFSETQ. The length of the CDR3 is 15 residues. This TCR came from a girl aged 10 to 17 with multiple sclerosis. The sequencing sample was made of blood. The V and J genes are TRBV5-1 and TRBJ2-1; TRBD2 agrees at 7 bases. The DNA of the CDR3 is TGCGCCAGCAGCTTGTCGGGGGGATCCAACAATGAGCAGTTCTTC. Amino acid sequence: CASSLSGGSNNEQFF.